These T cell receptor beta chains were read from a single sample in a study of shared clonotypes between healthy human individuals. Sequencing was performed with immunoSEQ multiplex PCR; in TCRdb, only in-frame clones are kept and a portion is missing. The sample has 700,000 to 950,000 clones, about 96% seen once; the top ten hold under 0.3%. The sample comprised naive CD8+ T cells sorted from blood. The receptors derive from a man aged 25-40 years in good health. CDR3s include the opening cysteine and the closing phenylalanine or tryptophan. Fields, in order: V gene, J gene, D gene, clone size, CDR3 DNA, CDR3 protein. D genes are given only for firm matches. Expanded clones are given a class, and other clones once, few, many or no size at all.

>TRBV5-6|TRBJ1-5|TRBD1|NA
TGTGCCAGCAGCTTGGCCCGACAGGGTTGGAATCAGCCCCAGCATTTT
CASSLARQGWNQPQHF
>TRBV5-5|TRBJ2-7|NA|NA
TGTGCCAGCAGCTTGGGATCCGGGTTTGAGCAGTACTTC
CASSLGSGFEQYF
>TRBV7-9|TRBJ2-1|TRBD2|NA
TGTGCCAGTATCCTTGGGACTAGCGGGAGGTTGTCCTACAATGAGCAGTTCTTC
CASILGTSGRLSYNEQFF
>TRBV7-9|TRBJ2-7|NA|NA
TGTGCCAGCAGGCCACCAGGGCAGGTATACTACGAGCAGTACTTC
CASRPPGQVYYEQYF
>TRBV19|TRBJ2-7|NA|NA
TGTGCCAGTCCGAGCTCCAGGGTTAACCCCACGGACGAGCAGTACTTC
CASPSSRVNPTDEQYF
>TRBV15|TRBJ2-7|TRBD1|NA
TGTGCCACCAGCACCCCGGGACAGGGATACGAGCAGTACTTC
CATSTPGQGYEQYF
>TRBV15|TRBJ2-1|NA|once
TGTGCCACCAGCAGAGTTGGGGTCCTAGCCCAACTGGACAATGAGCAGTTCTTC
CATSRVGVLAQLDNEQFF
>TRBV5-4|TRBJ2-2|TRBD2|NA
TGTGCCAGCAGCCCGGGACTAGCGACAGCCGGGGAGCTGTTTTTT
CASSPGLATAGELFF
>TRBV4-1|TRBJ1-1|NA|NA
TGCGCCAGCAGCCAAGATTCCCCCCCGCTAGGAGAAGCTTTCTTT
CASSQDSPPLGEAFF
>TRBV27|TRBJ2-7|NA|NA
TGTGCCAGCAGTTCGGCTGACAAGTACTTCTACGAGCAGTACTTC
CASSSADKYFYEQYF
>TRBV2|TRBJ2-7|NA|NA
TGTGCCAGCAGCCGGGGGGCAATGTACGAGCAGTACTTC
CASSRGAMYEQYF
>TRBV11-3|TRBJ2-2|TRBD1|NA
TGTGCCAGCAGCTCCGACAGGGGCGGCGGGGAGCTGTTTTTT
CASSSDRGGGELFF
>TRBV29-1|TRBJ2-3|NA|NA
TGCAGCGTTGAAGTGGAATCGAGCATAAGACAGTATTTT
CSVEVESSIRQYF
>TRBV2|TRBJ2-1|TRBD2|NA
TGTGCCAGCAGTGACCCACTAGCGGGAGAACGGGTTTACAATGAGCAGTTCTTC
CASSDPLAGERVYNEQFF
>TRBV7-7|TRBJ2-7|NA|NA
TGTGCTAGCAGCTTAGGCGAGGGGGGCAAGCAGTACTTC
CASSLGEGGKQYF
>TRBV9|TRBJ2-7|NA|NA
TGTGCCAGCAGCTTTAGGACAGCTCCCTCCTACGAGCAGTACTTC
CASSFRTAPSYEQYF
>TRBV7-9|TRBJ2-7|NA|NA
TGTGCCAGCAGCTCCCCCCACGAGCAGTACTTC
CASSSPHEQYF
>TRBV5-1|TRBJ1-2|NA|NA
TGCGCCAGCAGCTTGGACAGGGCAGGAGGAGGCTACACCTTC
CASSLDRAGGGYTF
>TRBV12-5|TRBJ2-1|NA|NA
TGTGCTAGTGGTCCGACAGGAGAGCAGTTCTTC
CASGPTGEQFF
>TRBV7-2|TRBJ2-7|NA|NA
TGTGCCAGCAGCCTCCTCTACTACGAGCAGTACTTC
CASSLLYYEQYF
>TRBV5-1|TRBJ2-1|NA|NA
TGCGCCAGCAGTTCCGGTCCCGGACAGTTCTTC
CASSSGPGQFF
>TRBV27|TRBJ2-7|NA|NA
TGTGCCAGCAGTTGGGGACCCCGCAGCTACGAGCAGTACTTC
CASSWGPRSYEQYF
>TRBV11-3|TRBJ2-3|NA|NA
TGTGCCAGCAGCTTAGCGGGAGACACAGATACGCAGTATTTT
CASSLAGDTDTQYF
>TRBV7-8|TRBJ2-3|TRBD2|once
TGTGCCAGCAGCTTAGGAGCGGGGTACACAGATACGCAGTATTTT
CASSLGAGYTDTQYF
>TRBV9|TRBJ1-2|NA|NA
TGTGCCAGCAGCGCCGTAGAAAGGGATGGCTACACCTTC
CASSAVERDGYTF
>TRBV14|TRBJ2-7|NA|NA
TGTGCCAGCAGCCAAGATCGCAGGGAAGTGAGCTACGAGCAGTACTTC
CASSQDRREVSYEQYF
>TRBV5-1|TRBJ2-1|NA|NA
TGCGCCAGCAGCTCTGGGGGCGGTGAGCAGTTCTTC
CASSSGGGEQFF
>TRBV28|TRBJ1-5|NA|NA
TGTGCCAGCAGTTTATCCCGGGGTGGGAGCAATCAGCCCCAGCATTTT
CASSLSRGGSNQPQHF
>TRBV4-1|TRBJ2-7|NA|NA
TGCGCCAGCAGCCAACTCGCAAGTACCTACGAGCAGTACTTC
CASSQLASTYEQYF